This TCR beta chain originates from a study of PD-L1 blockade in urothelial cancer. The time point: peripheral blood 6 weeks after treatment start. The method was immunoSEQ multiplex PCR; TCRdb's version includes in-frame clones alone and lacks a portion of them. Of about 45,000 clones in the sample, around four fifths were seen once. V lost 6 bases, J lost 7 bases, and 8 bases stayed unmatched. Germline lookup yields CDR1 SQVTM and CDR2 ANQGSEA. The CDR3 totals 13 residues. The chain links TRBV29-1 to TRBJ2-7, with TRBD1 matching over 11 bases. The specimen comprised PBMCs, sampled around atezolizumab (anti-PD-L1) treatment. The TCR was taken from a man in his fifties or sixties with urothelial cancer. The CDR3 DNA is TGCAGCGTACGGACAGGGGGCGCGGTGGAGCAGTACTTC. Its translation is CSVRTGGAVEQYF.